In its sample, the clone carrying this TCR beta chain was seen a few times. Its antigen is still unknown. The germline gene is not matched at one end of the junction; a read error may be the cause. The CDR3 runs 16 residues. Germline CDR1 and CDR2: SGHDN and FVKESK. TCRdb fed the RACE reads into MiXCR, producing one record per CDR3 protein. The sample carries roughly 200,000 distinct CDR3 sequences, approximately 20% recorded once. This sample was taken from a study of human T cells and chemical hapten exposure. Study-level information: Reading of the patch tests, which applied 0.01% DPC to the upper back, occurred at 6 days.

Notes on the study in general: Significantly more large CDR3 similarity clusters arose among expanded TCRs than among controls.

This sample's time point: patch test 1, 2 weeks after DPC sensitization. The treatment is: therapeutic diphenylcyclopropenone sensitization with weekly scalp DPC. The sequences come from whole blood, collected in connection with sensitization to the hapten diphenylcyclopropenone (DPC). This rearrangement joins TRBV14 to TRBJ1-2; a weak D match, TRBD1 (5 bases). The source of this sequence is a woman aged 45-65 years with alopecia areata. Some clones in this sample may be carry-over from other donors' samples. This CDR3 is CASSQDLSGDNDGYTF. CDR3 DNA sequence: TGTGCCAGCAGCCAAGATTTGTCGGGGGATAACGATGGCTACACCTTC.